This passage covers 7 T cell receptor beta chains from one sample sequenced in a study of T cells in Graves' hyperthyroidism and ophthalmopathy. TCR beta CDR3 region amplification was performed from RNA transcripts. HTBI primers drove first-round RT-PCR of the TCR CDR3. TCRdb itself ran the multiplex PCR reads through MiXCR, one entry per CDR3 protein. In the table there are more than 450,000 distinct CDR3 sequences, approximately 15% of which are singletons. Material for sequencing was blood. The receptors were gathered from a woman aged 40 to 50 with Graves' hyperthyroidism.

This clonotype was recorded many times. V is TRBV20-1 and J is TRBJ2-7, with D perhaps TRBD2 (6 bases). Trimming stripped 5 bases from V and 0 bases from J, with 17 bases between. The germline V gene has CDR1 DFQATT and CDR2 SNEGSKA (reference sequence). The CDR3 extends over 15 amino acids. The CDR3 loop reads CSAQDGSGSSYEQYF. The CDR3 DNA is TGCAGTGCTCAGGATGGTAGCGGCAGCTCCTACGAGCAGTACTTC.

The chain uses TRBV12-3 or TRBV12-4 and TRBJ1-4, with 10 nucleotides matching TRBD1. CDR3 length equals 15 residues. V shed 6 bases, J shed 3 bases, and the junction held 4 bases outside the gene matches. CDR3 bases: TGTGCCAGCAGCACTGGACAGGGGGCTAATGAAAAACTGTTTTTT. Translation: CASSTGQGANEKLFF.

The genes are TRBV2 and TRBJ1-1, with D possibly TRBD1 on 6 matching bases. V was trimmed by 8 bases and J by 4 bases, leaving 20 bases between them. CDR3 size: 15 residues. Looked up from germline, CDR1 is SNHLY and CDR2 is FYNNEI. CDR3 bases: TGTGCCAGCGGAGGGACACAGGGATGGACCACTGAAGCTTTCTTT. The encoded protein is CASGGTQGWTTEAFF.

The J gene is TRBJ2-2, the V gene TRBV19; 10 nucleotides agree with TRBD2. V lost 5 bases, J lost 4 bases, and 7 bases stayed unmatched. This CDR3 is 16 amino acids long. CDR1 and CDR2 from the germline V gene are LNHDA and SQIVND (reference sequence). Here the CDR3 DNA reads TGTGCCAGTAGTCCTAGCGGGAGAGGCCCCACCGGGGAGCTGTTTTTT. Translation gives CASSPSGRGPTGELFF.

A few counts support this clonotype. The chain links TRBV19 to TRBJ2-6, with 9 bases identical to TRBD1. With V trimmed by 5 bases and J by 4 bases, 3 bases remained unmatched. Looked up from germline, CDR1 is LNHDA and CDR2 is SQIVND (reference sequence). This CDR3 has 15 amino acids. The CDR3 nucleotides are TGTGCCAGTAGTGCACAGGGGGCAGGGGCCAACGTCCTGACTTTC. Translating it yields CASSAQGAGANVLTF.

The chain combines TRBV7-3 with TRBJ2-2, with 8 bases matching TRBD1. There are 18 residues in the CDR3. The germline CDR1 and CDR2 sequences are SGHTA and FQGTGA. V lost 1 base to trimming and J lost 6 bases; unmatched junction nucleotides: 13. This CDR3 reads CASSLSPAAGGYAGELFF. The CDR3 coding sequence is TGTGCCAGCAGCTTAAGCCCCGCAGCAGGGGGCTACGCCGGGGAGCTGTTTTTT. Full variable domain (rest looked up from reference TRBV7-3 and TRBJ2-2): GAGVSQTPSNKVTEKGKYVELRCDPISGHTALYWYRQSLGQGPEFLIYFQGTGAADDSGLPNDRFFAVRPEGSVSTLKIQRTERGDSAVYLCASSLSPAAGGYAGELFFGEGSRLTVL.

Here the CDR3 reads CASREGAGVSNTGELFF. CDR3 in DNA: TGCGCCAGCAGAGAGGGGGCGGGAGTATCGAACACCGGGGAGCTGTTTTTT. The V call is TRBV10-2, the J call TRBJ2-2; perhaps D is TRBD1 or TRBD2 (7 bases each). The CDR3 runs to 17 residues. Per germline, CDR1 WSHSY and CDR2 SAAADI. V lost 6 bases and J lost 0, with 17 bases in between.